Following are 7 T cell receptor beta chains from one sample sequenced in a study of control samples from healthy donors and cancer patients (TCRdb year 2020). Library preparation used the immunoSEQ multiplex PCR assay. Sourced from immuneACCESS, this table was stored by TCRdb with only in-frame sequences that have V and J called. A share of the clones is absent; for the studies checked, an unresolved V gene accounts for under half, and the remainder has no known explanation. Present in this sample are 200,000 or so clones, about 94% of which were seen just once. Less than 1.6% of the sample goes to the ten largest clones. Specimen: blood. These receptors were collected from a man aged 45-65 years in good health.

The chain combines TRBV28 with TRBJ2-1; D may be TRBD2 (5 bases). This CDR3 is 13 amino acids long. Trimming stripped 4 bases from V and 7 bases from J, with 11 bases between. Germline V gives CDR1 MDHEN, CDR2 SYDVKM. The CDR3 is CASSSPKRNEQFF. The DNA for the CDR3 is TGTGCCAGCAGTTCCCCGAAGCGGAATGAGCAGTTCTTC.

The V gene is TRBV6-5, the J gene TRBJ1-5; maybe TRBD1 (5 bases). With 6 bases removed from V and 2 bases from J, the gap between germline ends came to 14 bases. Per the germline V gene, CDR1 is MNHEY and CDR2 is SVGAGI. CDR3 length equals 15 residues. The CDR3 loop is CASRREGFGNQPQHF. DNA of the CDR3: TGTGCCAGCAGGAGGGAGGGGTTCGGCAATCAGCCCCAGCATTTT.

This chain links TRBV19 with TRBJ1-6; tentatively, D is TRBD1 (6 bases). The V end was cut by 10 bases, the J end by 4 bases, with 11 bases between. Per germline, CDR1 LNHDA and CDR2 SQIVND (reference sequence). This CDR3 comprises 13 residues. CDR3 coding DNA: TGTGCCATCCCGGGACAATATAATTCACCCCTCCACTTT. Translated, it gives CAIPGQYNSPLHF.

This clone has a single count. This chain links TRBV5-4 with TRBJ2-3, with D possibly TRBD2 on 7 matching bases. Germline CDR1 and CDR2: SGHNT and YYREEE (reference sequence). Deletions cut 4 bases from V and 0 bases from J, with 15 bases between. The CDR3 length is 16 residues. The CDR3 DNA is TGTGCCAGCAGCCCAAGGGGGGGGACTAGCACAGATACGCAGTATTTT. It codes for CASSPRGGTSTDTQYF. The full variable domain, with the rest looked up from reference TRBV5-4 and TRBJ2-3, is ETGVTQSPTHLIKTRGQQVTLRCSSQSGHNTVSWYQQALGQGPQFIFQYYREEENGRGNFPPRFSGLQFPNYSSELNVNALELDDSALYLCASSPRGGTSTDTQYFGPGTRLTVL.

The chain employs TRBV30 and TRBJ1-1, with unresolved D. The CDR3 loop spans 11 amino acids. The germline V gene has CDR1 GTSNPN and CDR2 SVGIG (reference sequence). V lost 8 bases to trimming and J lost 3 bases, with 10 bases between them. CDR3 nucleotide sequence: TGTGCCATCTCCCCAGACACTGAAGCTTTCTTT. Protein sequence: CAISPDTEAFF.

V and J are TRBV6-2 or TRBV6-3 and TRBJ2-1, with 7 bases matching TRBD2. The CDR3 contains 17 residues. Germline V gene sequence: CDR1 MNHEY, CDR2 SVGEGT. Losses at the gene ends were 3 bases for V and 1 base for J; bases not matched to a gene: 9. The CDR3: CASSYERGSISYNEQFF. The CDR3 bases are TGTGCCAGCAGTTATGAGCGGGGCTCCATTTCCTACAATGAGCAGTTCTTC.

The rearrangement joins TRBV3-1 (or the pseudogene TRBV3-2) to TRBJ2-5; 10 positions match TRBD1. This CDR3 region has 17 residues. CDR1 is LGHDT, CDR2 YNNKEL, per germline (reference sequence). The ends lost 5 bases at V and 3 bases at J; junction bases unmatched: 12. CDR3 loop: CASSRRRWGQGKETQYF. For the CDR3, the DNA is TGTGCCAGCAGCAGACGGCGCTGGGGACAGGGGAAAGAGACCCAGTACTTC.